The 2 T cell receptor beta chains below come from one sample, sequenced in a study of cytomegalovirus exposure and HLA in healthy donors. Researchers ran the PCR with 60 Vbeta and 13 Jbeta primers. The assay was immunoSEQ multiplex PCR, and TCRdb's table has in-frame clones only and misses some. The table records some 120,000 clones, roughly 15% of them present only once. Sequencing input: PBMCs. The receptors originated from a woman in her late teens or twenties in good health and CMV-seronegative.

The chain couples TRBV7-2 to TRBJ1-4; 8 positions agree with TRBD1. The CDR3 has 15 amino acids. V was clipped by 0 bases and J by 13 bases; unmatched bases: 10. Germline values: CDR1 SGHTA, CDR2 FQGNSA. CDR3 amino acids: CASSLALGQASGLFF. The CDR3 nucleotides read TGTGCCAGCAGCTTAGCGCTGGGACAGGCTTCGGGACTGTTTTTT.

The chain links TRBV5-4 to TRBJ2-3, with D possibly TRBD1 on 5 matching bases. CDR1 is SGHNT, CDR2 YYREEE, per germline (reference sequence). The CDR3 contains 16 residues. With 0 bases removed from V and 0 bases from J, the gap between germline ends came to 11 bases. The chain's CDR3 is CASSLDLDSSTDTQYF. The CDR3 nucleotides are TGTGCCAGCAGCTTGGATCTTGACAGTAGCACAGATACGCAGTATTTT.